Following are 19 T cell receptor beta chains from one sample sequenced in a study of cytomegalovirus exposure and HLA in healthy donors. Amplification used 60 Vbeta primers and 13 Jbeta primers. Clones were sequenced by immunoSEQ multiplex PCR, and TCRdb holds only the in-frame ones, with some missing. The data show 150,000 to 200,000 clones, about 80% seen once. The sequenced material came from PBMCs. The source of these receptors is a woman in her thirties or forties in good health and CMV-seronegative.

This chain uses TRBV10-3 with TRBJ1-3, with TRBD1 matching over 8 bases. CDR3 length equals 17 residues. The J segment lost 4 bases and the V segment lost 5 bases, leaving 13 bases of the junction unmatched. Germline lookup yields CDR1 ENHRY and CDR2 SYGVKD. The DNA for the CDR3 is TGTGCCATCAGTATGTCCGCACCCGGGACAGGCGGAAACACCATATATTTT. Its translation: CAISMSAPGTGGNTIYF.

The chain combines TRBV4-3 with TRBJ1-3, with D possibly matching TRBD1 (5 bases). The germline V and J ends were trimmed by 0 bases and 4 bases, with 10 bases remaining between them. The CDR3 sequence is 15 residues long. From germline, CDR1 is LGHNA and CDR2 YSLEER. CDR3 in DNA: TGCGCCAGCAGCCAAGAGTGGGGCAGGGGAAACACCATATATTTT. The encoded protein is CASSQEWGRGNTIYF.

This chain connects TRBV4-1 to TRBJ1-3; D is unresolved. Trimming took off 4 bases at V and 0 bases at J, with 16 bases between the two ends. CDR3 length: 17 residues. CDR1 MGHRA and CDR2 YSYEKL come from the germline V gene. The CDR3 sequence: CASSRPPDSHSGNTIYF. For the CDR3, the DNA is TGCGCCAGCAGCCGTCCCCCGGACTCCCACTCTGGAAACACCATATATTTT.

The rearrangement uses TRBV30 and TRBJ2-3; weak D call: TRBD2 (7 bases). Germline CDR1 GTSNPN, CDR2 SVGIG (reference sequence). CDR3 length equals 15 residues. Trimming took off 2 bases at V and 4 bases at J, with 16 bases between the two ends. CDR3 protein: CAWSPPRGGPDTQYF. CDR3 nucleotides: TGTGCCTGGAGTCCACCTAGGGGGGGCCCAGATACGCAGTATTTT.

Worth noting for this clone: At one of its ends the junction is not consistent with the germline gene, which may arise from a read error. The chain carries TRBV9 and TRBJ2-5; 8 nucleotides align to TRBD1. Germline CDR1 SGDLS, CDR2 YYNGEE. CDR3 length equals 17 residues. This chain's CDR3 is CASNVGATGTGQGTQYF. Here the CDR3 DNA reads TGTGCCAGCAACGTAGGGGCCACGGGGACAGGTCAAGGGACCCAGTACTTC.

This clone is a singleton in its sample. The CDR3 loop reads CASSEVGGNTEAFF. The CDR3 nucleotides are TGTGCCAGCAGTGAAGTGGGAGGGAACACTGAAGCTTTCTTT. The rearrangement links TRBV6-1 to TRBJ1-1; D call uncertain. From germline, CDR1 is MNHNS and CDR2 SASEGT. Trimming shortened V by 1 base and J by 1 base, and 7 bases separated the two germline ends. CDR3 size: 14 residues.

The CDR3 DNA sequence: TGTGCCAGCAGCTCTACAGGGGCCTCTGGCTATGGCTACACCTTC. It is translated as CASSSTGASGYGYTF. The rearrangement joins TRBV7-2 to TRBJ1-2, with TRBD1 matching 7 bases. The CDR3 contains 15 residues. CDR1 is SGHTA, CDR2 FQGNSA, per germline. The trim removed 4 bases at V and 4 bases at J, leaving 9 bases unmatched. The entire variable domain, with the rest obtained from reference TRBV7-2 and TRBJ1-2, is as follows: GAGVSQSPSNKVTEKGKDVELRCDPISGHTALYWYRQSLGQGLEFLIYFQGNSAPDKSGLPSDRFSAERTGGSVSTLTIQRTQQEDSAVYLCASSSTGASGYGYTFGSGTRLTVV.

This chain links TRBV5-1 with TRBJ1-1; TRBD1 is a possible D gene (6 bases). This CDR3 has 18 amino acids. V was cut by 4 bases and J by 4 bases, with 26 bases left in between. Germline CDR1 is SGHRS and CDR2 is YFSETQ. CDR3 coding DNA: TGCGCCAGCAGCCAGGGGATCCCTCTGGGCCTGGGGAGCACTGAAGCTTTCTTT. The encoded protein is CASSQGIPLGLGSTEAFF.

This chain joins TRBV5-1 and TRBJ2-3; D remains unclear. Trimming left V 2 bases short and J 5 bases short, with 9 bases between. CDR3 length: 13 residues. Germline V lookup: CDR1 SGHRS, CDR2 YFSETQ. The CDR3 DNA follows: TGCGCCAGCAGCTTCCATAACGGAGATACGCAGTATTTT. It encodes CASSFHNGDTQYF.

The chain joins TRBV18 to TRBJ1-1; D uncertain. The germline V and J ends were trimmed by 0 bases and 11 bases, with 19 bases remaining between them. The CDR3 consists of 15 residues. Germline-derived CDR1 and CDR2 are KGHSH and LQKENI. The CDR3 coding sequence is TGTGCCAGCTCACCACCGTTGGACGGGAGGTCCGAGGCTTTCTTT. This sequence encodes CASSPPLDGRSEAFF. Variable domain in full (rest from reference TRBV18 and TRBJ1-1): NAGVMQNPRHLVRRRGQEARLRCSPMKGHSHVYWYRQLPEEGLKFMVYLQKENIIDESGMPKERFSAEFPKEGPSILRIQQVVRGDSAAYFCASSPPLDGRSEAFFGQGTRLTVV.

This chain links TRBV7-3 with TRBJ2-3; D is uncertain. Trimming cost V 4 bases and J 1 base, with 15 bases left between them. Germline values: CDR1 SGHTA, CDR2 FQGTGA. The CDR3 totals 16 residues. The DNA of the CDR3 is TGTGCCAGCAGCTCAACTGGAGTAGCTGGCACAGATACGCAGTATTTT. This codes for CASSSTGVAGTDTQYF.

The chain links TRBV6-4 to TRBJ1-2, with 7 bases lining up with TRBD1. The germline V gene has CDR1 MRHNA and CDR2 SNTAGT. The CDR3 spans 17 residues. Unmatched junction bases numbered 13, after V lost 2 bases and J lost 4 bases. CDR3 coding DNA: TGTGCCAGCAGTGACCTTGGGACAGCCCCCGCTAGCTATGGCTACACCTTC. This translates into CASSDLGTAPASYGYTF.

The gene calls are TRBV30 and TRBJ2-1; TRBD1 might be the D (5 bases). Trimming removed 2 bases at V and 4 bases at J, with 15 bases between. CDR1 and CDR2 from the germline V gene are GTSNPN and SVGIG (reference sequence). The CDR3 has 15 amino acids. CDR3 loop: CAWSLRARLYNEQFF. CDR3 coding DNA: TGTGCCTGGAGTCTCAGGGCGCGACTGTACAATGAGCAGTTCTTC. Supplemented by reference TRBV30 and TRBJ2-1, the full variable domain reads SQTIHQWPATLVQPVGSPLSLECTVEGTSNPNLYWYRQAAGRGLQLLFYSVGIGQISSEVPQNLSASRPQDRQFILSSKKLLLSDSGFYLCAWSLRARLYNEQFFGPGTRLTVL.

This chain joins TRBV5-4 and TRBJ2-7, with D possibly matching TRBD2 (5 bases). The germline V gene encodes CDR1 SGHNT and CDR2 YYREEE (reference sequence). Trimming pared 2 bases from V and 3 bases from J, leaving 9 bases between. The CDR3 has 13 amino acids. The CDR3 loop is CASSFRGSYEQYV. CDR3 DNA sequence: TGTGCCAGCAGCTTCAGAGGGAGCTACGAGCAGTACGTC.

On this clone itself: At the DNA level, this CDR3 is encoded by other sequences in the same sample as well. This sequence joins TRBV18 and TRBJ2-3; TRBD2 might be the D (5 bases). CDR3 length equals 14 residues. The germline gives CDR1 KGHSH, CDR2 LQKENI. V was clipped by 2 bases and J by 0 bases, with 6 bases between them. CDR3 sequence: CASSPSGSTDTQYF. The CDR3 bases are TGTGCCAGCTCACCAAGCGGAAGCACAGATACGCAGTATTTT. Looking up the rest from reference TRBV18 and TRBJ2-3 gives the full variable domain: NAGVMQNPRHLVRRRGQEARLRCSPMKGHSHVYWYRQLPEEGLKFMVYLQKENIIDESGMPKERFSAEFPKEGPSILRIQQVVRGDSAAYFCASSPSGSTDTQYFGPGTRLTVL.

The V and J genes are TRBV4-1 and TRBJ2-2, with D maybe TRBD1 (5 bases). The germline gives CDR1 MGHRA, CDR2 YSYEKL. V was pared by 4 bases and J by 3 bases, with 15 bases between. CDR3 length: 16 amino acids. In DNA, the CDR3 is TGCGCCAGCAGCCGAACAGGTCGTGAGGACACCGGGGAGCTGTTTTTT. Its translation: CASSRTGREDTGELFF.

The CDR3 reads CATTQGFNSPLHF. The CDR3 coding sequence is TGTGCCACCACTCAGGGGTTTAATTCACCCCTCCACTTT. The V gene is TRBV6-5, the J gene TRBJ1-6; TRBD1 is a possible D gene (6 bases). Trimming left V 10 bases short and J 6 bases short, with 13 bases between. Germline CDR1 and CDR2: MNHEY and SVGAGI. The CDR3 is 13 residues long.

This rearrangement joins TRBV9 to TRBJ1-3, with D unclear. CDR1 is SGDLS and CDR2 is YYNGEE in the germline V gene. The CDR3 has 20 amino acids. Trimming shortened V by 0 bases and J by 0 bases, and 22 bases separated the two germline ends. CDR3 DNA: TGTGCCAGCAGCGTAGGGACTCAATACCATAACTCATTCTCTGGAAACACCATATATTTT. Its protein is CASSVGTQYHNSFSGNTIYF.

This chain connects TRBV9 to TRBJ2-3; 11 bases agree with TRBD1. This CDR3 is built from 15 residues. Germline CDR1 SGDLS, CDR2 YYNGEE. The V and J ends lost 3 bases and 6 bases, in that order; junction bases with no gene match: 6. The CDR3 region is CASSATGTGGDTQYF. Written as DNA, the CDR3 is TGTGCCAGCAGCGCCACCGGGACAGGGGGTGATACGCAGTATTTT.